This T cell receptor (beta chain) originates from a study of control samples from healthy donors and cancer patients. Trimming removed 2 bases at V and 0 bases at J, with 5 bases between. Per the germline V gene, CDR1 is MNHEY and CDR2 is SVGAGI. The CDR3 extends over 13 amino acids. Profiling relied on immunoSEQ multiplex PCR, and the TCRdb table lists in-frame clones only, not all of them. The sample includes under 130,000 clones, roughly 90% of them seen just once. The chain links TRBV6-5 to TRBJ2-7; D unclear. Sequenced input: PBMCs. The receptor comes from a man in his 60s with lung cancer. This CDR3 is CASSYHNSYEQYF. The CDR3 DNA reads TGTGCCAGCAGTTACCACAACTCCTACGAGCAGTACTTC.